The 32 T cell receptor beta chains below come from one sample, sequenced in a study of long-term antiretroviral therapy in people with HIV. Sequencing relied on immunoSEQ assay v3.0, run at survey level. Some clones are missing from TCRdb's copy, which holds only in-frame ones; the method was immunoSEQ multiplex PCR. The sample has thousands of clones; 84% are singletons. Sequencing was performed on unsorted PBMCs, taken 0.3 years before starting antiretroviral therapy. The origin of the receptors is a man aged 25-45 years with HIV.

The chain uses TRBV19 and TRBJ1-5; unclear D gene. The CDR3 covers 14 residues. Trimming cost V 3 bases and J 7 bases, with 13 bases left between them. Germline V gene lookup returns CDR1 LNHDA and CDR2 SQIVND (reference sequence). CDR3 bases: TGTGCCAGTAGTATTGGCAGCCCTCCCCAGCCCCAGCATTTT. This codes for CASSIGSPPQPQHF.

The chain carries TRBV4-2 and TRBJ1-3; a weak D match, TRBD1 (5 bases). The CDR3 contains 16 residues. Germline V lookup: CDR1 LGHNA, CDR2 YNFKEQ. V lost 3 bases and J lost 0, with 12 bases in between. The CDR3 DNA reads as TGTGCCAGCAGCCATTCTGGGGGAGACTCTGGAAACACCATATATTTT. It is translated as CASSHSGGDSGNTIYF.

The chain employs TRBV5-1 and TRBJ2-5; 10 bases fit TRBD2. Germline V gene sequence: CDR1 SGHRS, CDR2 YFSETQ. The CDR3 has 17 amino acids. J was trimmed by 3 bases and V by 4 bases; bases with no gene match: 12. In DNA form, the CDR3 reads TGCGCCAGCAGCCGCGCCCCCTATAGCGGGGGGAAAGAGACCCAGTACTTC. Residues: CASSRAPYSGGKETQYF.

The chain is built from TRBV6-5 and TRBJ2-1, with 7 bases fitting TRBD2. CDR3 length equals 14 residues. The junction had 7 bases not matched to a gene; V was cut back by 6 bases and J by 5 bases. CDR1 is MNHEY, CDR2 SVGAGI, per germline. The CDR3 is CASSYKTSDNEQFF. The CDR3 nucleotides read TGTGCCAGCAGCTACAAAACTAGCGACAATGAGCAGTTCTTC.

This sequence joins TRBV14 and TRBJ2-7; TRBD1 matches at 8 bases. The CDR3 is made up of 16 amino acids. CDR1 and CDR2 (germline): SGHDN, FVKESK. The ends lost 0 bases at V and 4 bases at J; junction bases unmatched: 8. This CDR3 is CASSQDQGTGLYEQYF. Here the CDR3 DNA reads TGTGCCAGCAGCCAAGATCAAGGGACAGGTCTGTACGAGCAGTACTTC.

V is TRBV27 and J is TRBJ2-1; 7 nucleotides match TRBD1. J was trimmed by 6 bases and V by 5 bases; bases with no gene match: 13. The CDR3 contains 16 residues. Germline V gene lookup returns CDR1 MNHEY and CDR2 SMNVEV (reference sequence). The CDR3 DNA is TGTGCCAGCAGTCGACATTCCGGGACAGTAAGCAATGAGCAGTTCTTC. Its protein product is CASSRHSGTVSNEQFF.

The chain joins TRBV2 to TRBJ2-2; possibly TRBD1 for D (5 bases). V shed 7 bases and J shed 3 bases, with 15 bases lying between them. CDR3 size: 15 residues. Germline CDR1 is SNHLY and CDR2 is FYNNEI. The DNA for the CDR3 is TGTGCCAGCACCGAGCCCGACAGTTACACCGGGGAGCTGTTTTTT. This sequence encodes CASTEPDSYTGELFF.

V and J are TRBV28 and TRBJ1-3; 8 nucleotides match TRBD1. With 3 bases clipped from V and 5 bases from J, the junction kept 6 bases outside the gene matches. This CDR3 has 15 residues. The germline V gene has CDR1 MDHEN and CDR2 SYDVKM. CDR3 in amino acids: CASSLPTGGRNTIYF. CDR3 bases: TGTGCCAGCAGTTTGCCTACAGGGGGACGAAACACCATATATTTT.

This chain joins TRBV15 and TRBJ1-4; D ambiguous. Germline lookup yields CDR1 LNHNV and CDR2 YYDKDF (reference sequence). There are 18 residues in the CDR3. V was shortened by 0 bases and J by 0 bases, with 14 bases between the two germline ends. CDR3 in DNA: TGTGCCACCAGCAGAGATCGTACCGGGCCGACAACTAATGAAAAACTGTTTTTT. Its translation: CATSRDRTGPTTNEKLFF.

CDR3 coding DNA: TGTGCCAGTAGTATCTTGGCTAGCGGGGGGTACAATGAGCAGTTCTTC. This codes for CASSILASGGYNEQFF. The chain has TRBV19 and TRBJ2-1; 11 bases align to TRBD2. CDR1 LNHDA and CDR2 SQIVND come from the germline V gene (reference sequence). This CDR3 is built from 16 residues. V lost 3 bases, J lost 4 bases, and 5 bases stayed unmatched.

The rearrangement joins TRBV10-3 to TRBJ2-1, with a tentative D call TRBD2 (5 bases). Germline CDR1 and CDR2: ENHRY and SYGVKD. This CDR3 spans 16 amino acids. The V gene lost 1 base and the J gene lost 2 bases, with 12 bases spanning the gap. CDR3 amino acids: CAISELKIGAYNEQFF. CDR3 in DNA: TGTGCCATCAGTGAGTTGAAGATCGGGGCCTACAATGAGCAGTTCTTC.

This sequence joins TRBV7-2 and TRBJ1-5, with 7 bases lining up with TRBD1. The CDR3 is made up of 15 amino acids. Germline values: CDR1 SGHTA, CDR2 FQGNSA. With V trimmed by 8 bases and J by 4 bases, 11 bases remained unmatched. This chain's CDR3 is CASQDRTNSNQPQHF. For the CDR3, the DNA is TGTGCCAGCCAGGACAGGACCAATAGTAATCAGCCCCAGCATTTT.

The chain links TRBV7-3 to TRBJ2-1, with 9 bases lining up with TRBD1. The V gene end was trimmed by 7 bases and the J gene end by 9 bases; junction bases not matched to a gene: 7. CDR1 is SGHTA and CDR2 is FQGTGA in the germline V gene. The CDR3 extends over 13 amino acids. The CDR3 bases are TGTGCCAGCAAGGGACAGGGCCAAAGTGAGCAGTTCTTC. Its protein is CASKGQGQSEQFF. The full variable domain, in which reference TRBV7-3 and TRBJ2-1 provide the parts outside the CDR3, is GAGVSQTPSNKVTEKGKYVELRCDPISGHTALYWYRQSLGQGPEFLIYFQGTGAADDSGLPNDRFFAVRPEGSVSTLKIQRTERGDSAVYLCASKGQGQSEQFFGPGTRLTVL.

The V call is TRBV5-6, the J call TRBJ2-3; the D is unclear. The CDR3 runs 14 residues. CDR1 is SGHDT and CDR2 is YYEEEE in the germline V gene. Between the trimmed V and J ends, which lost 1 base and 6 bases, there was a span of 12 bases. CDR3 residues: CASSLWRIQDTQYF. CDR3 nucleotide sequence: TGTGCCAGCAGCTTGTGGCGGATTCAGGATACGCAGTATTTT. Drawing the rest from reference TRBV5-6 and TRBJ2-3, the complete variable domain is DAGVTQSPTHLIKTRGQQVTLRCSPKSGHDTVSWYQQALGQGPQFIFQYYEEEERQRGNFPDRFSGHQFPNYSSELNVNALLLGDSALYLCASSLWRIQDTQYFGPGTRLTVL.

The V gene is TRBV27, the J gene TRBJ2-3; possible D gene TRBD1, 6 bases. V was pared by 0 bases and J by 2 bases, with 12 bases between. Germline V gene lookup returns CDR1 MNHEY and CDR2 SMNVEV (reference sequence). The CDR3 totals 16 residues. For the CDR3, the DNA is TGTGCCAGCAGTTTATCGTCAGGGGAAAACACAGATACGCAGTATTTT. Residues: CASSLSSGENTDTQYF.

The gene calls are TRBV6-5 and TRBJ2-2; perhaps D is TRBD1 or TRBD2 (5 bases each). The CDR3 runs to 15 residues. Germline CDR1 and CDR2: MNHEY and SVGAGI. V was cut by 0 bases and J by 5 bases, with 10 bases left in between. CDR3 nucleotide sequence: TGTGCCAGCAGTTACTCGTGGGGGAGTACCGGGGAGCTGTTTTTT. Translated, it gives CASSYSWGSTGELFF.

This sequence joins TRBV28 and TRBJ1-2, with 9 bases aligning to TRBD1. CDR1 is MDHEN and CDR2 is SYDVKM in the germline V gene. V shed 5 bases and J 4 bases; nucleotides not matched to a gene: 8. This CDR3 is built from 15 residues. The CDR3 DNA reads TGTGCCAGCAGTCCGGGACAGGGATCTTTCTATGGCTACACCTTC. Translated, it gives CASSPGQGSFYGYTF.

The chain carries TRBV29-1 and TRBJ2-1; 9 nucleotides align to TRBD1. The CDR3 is 16 amino acids. The V gene's germline CDR1 is SQVTM and CDR2 ANQGSEA. V was clipped by 7 bases and J by 10 bases; unmatched bases: 20. The CDR3 bases are TGCAGCGCCCTACCTTTTGTGGACAGGGGAGACATGGAGCAGTTCTTC. It yields the protein CSALPFVDRGDMEQFF.

The chain uses TRBV6-5 and TRBJ1-1; no reliable D call. The germline V and J ends were trimmed by 7 bases and 1 base, with 16 bases remaining between them. The CDR3 contains 15 residues. CDR1 MNHEY and CDR2 SVGAGI come from the germline V gene. CDR3 residues: CASKRNFGGNTEAFF. The CDR3 nucleotides read TGTGCCAGCAAACGGAACTTCGGCGGGAACACTGAAGCTTTCTTT.

Remarks on this clone: At one boundary the junction diverges from the germline segment, which might be a read error. This sequence joins TRBV11-3 and TRBJ1-1; D perhaps matches TRBD1 (6 bases). Germline CDR1 and CDR2: SGHNT and YENEEA. This CDR3 is 13 amino acids long. CDR3 in DNA: TGTGCCAACAGCTTAGTCAGGGGCACTGAAGCTTTCTTT. It is translated as CANSLVRGTEAFF.

With respect to this clone: At one end the junction does not follow the germline gene, possibly because of a read error. The V and J genes are TRBV9 and TRBJ2-7; D gene unclear. CDR1 and CDR2 (germline): SGDLS, YYNGEE. This CDR3 comprises 12 residues. CDR3 sequence reads: CASSGPDGDLCF. The CDR3 coding sequence is TGTGCCAGCAGCGGACCAGATGGGGATCTTTGTTTC. Full variable domain (remainder filled in from reference TRBV9 and TRBJ2-7): DSGVTQTPKHLITATGQRVTLRCSPRSGDLSVYWYQQSLDQGLQFLIQYYNGEERAKGNILERFSAQQFPDLHSELNLSSLELGDSALYFCASSGPDGDLCFGPGTRLTVT.

This clone was seen just once. The chain couples TRBV19 to TRBJ1-4; the D is unclear. Germline values: CDR1 LNHDA, CDR2 SQIVND (reference sequence). The CDR3 runs to 16 residues. Trimming removed 0 bases from V and 1 base from J, with 9 bases in between. Here the CDR3 DNA reads TGTGCCAGTAGTATAGAAAGGAGGAAAACTAATGAAAAACTGTTTTTT. Its translation: CASSIERRKTNEKLFF.

V usage is TRBV27 and J usage is TRBJ2-2; 9 bases are a match to TRBD1. Germline CDR1 and CDR2: MNHEY and SMNVEV (reference sequence). The CDR3 length is 15 residues. V lost 5 bases and J lost 7; bases outside the gene matches: 8. CDR3 sequence: CASSITGGRGGELFF. The CDR3 nucleotides read TGTGCCAGCAGTATTACAGGGGGCCGGGGCGGGGAGCTGTTTTTT.

This sequence joins TRBV5-1 and TRBJ2-1, with 10 bases that match TRBD2. Looked up from germline, CDR1 is SGHRS and CDR2 is YFSETQ. The CDR3 loop spans 17 amino acids. J was trimmed by 9 bases and V by 4 bases; bases with no gene match: 16. The CDR3 DNA reads as TGCGCCAGCAGCCCGGCCCCAGCGGGAGGGCCTCCGGTTGAGCAGTTCTTC. This translates into CASSPAPAGGPPVEQFF. The entire variable domain, with the rest obtained from reference TRBV5-1 and TRBJ2-1, is as follows: KAGVTQTPRYLIKTRGQQVTLSCSPISGHRSVSWYQQTPGQGLQFLFEYFSETQRNKGNFPGRFSGRQFSNSRSEMNVSTLELGDSALYLCASSPAPAGGPPVEQFFGPGTRLTVL.

V is TRBV7-8 and J is TRBJ2-7; D is ambiguous. Germline V gene lookup returns CDR1 SGHVS and CDR2 FQNEAQ. Deletions cut 5 bases from V and 3 bases from J, with 11 bases between. This CDR3 has 13 residues. The CDR3 sequence is CASSPTGGYEQYF. The CDR3 DNA reads TGTGCCAGCAGCCCCACGGGCGGCTACGAGCAGTACTTC.

The chain uses TRBV5-1 and TRBJ1-6; 9 bases align to TRBD1. The J segment lost 4 bases and the V segment lost 8 bases, leaving 7 bases of the junction unmatched. The V gene's germline CDR1 is SGHRS and CDR2 YFSETQ. The CDR3 length is 15 residues. CDR3: CARFGQGRYNSPLHF. CDR3 in DNA: TGCGCCAGATTCGGACAGGGGAGGTATAATTCACCCCTCCACTTT.

The genes are TRBV18 and TRBJ2-2; 9 bases are shared with TRBD2. From germline, CDR1 is KGHSH and CDR2 LQKENI. The CDR3 consists of 16 residues. J gave up 1 base and V 6 bases, and 6 bases lay outside the gene matches. CDR3 bases: TGTGCCAGCTCGCCCCCTAGCGGGGTGAACACCGGGGAGCTGTTTTTT. Its translation: CASSPPSGVNTGELFF.

The chain uses TRBV4-2 and TRBJ2-7, with a possible D match to TRBD1 (5 bases). This CDR3 has 12 residues. Germline loops: CDR1 LGHNA, CDR2 YNFKEQ. V was clipped by 4 bases and J by 3 bases, with 7 bases between them. The CDR3 protein is CASSLDSYEQYF. CDR3 sequence (DNA): TGTGCCAGCAGCCTAGACAGCTACGAGCAGTACTTC.

The V and J genes are TRBV27 and TRBJ2-7, with unresolved D. Germline values: CDR1 MNHEY, CDR2 SMNVEV (reference sequence). The CDR3 has 13 residues. Trimming stripped 4 bases from V and 2 bases from J, with 9 bases between. DNA for the CDR3: TGTGCCAGCAGTTCGACATGGACCTACGAGCAGTACTTC. Amino acids: CASSSTWTYEQYF.

The chain employs TRBV7-9 and TRBJ2-7; 7 nucleotides line up with TRBD1. There are 13 residues in the CDR3. In germline, CDR1 is SEHNR, CDR2 FQNEAQ (reference sequence). Trimming removed 5 bases from V and 0 bases from J; junction bases left unmatched: 1. The CDR3 protein is CASSRQGSYEQYF. The CDR3 DNA reads as TGTGCCAGCAGCCGACAGGGCTCCTACGAGCAGTACTTC.

For the CDR3, the DNA is TGTGCCAGCAGCCTCTGGACAGGACCCACAGATACGCAGTATTTT. Translated, it gives CASSLWTGPTDTQYF. V usage is TRBV7-3 and J usage is TRBJ2-3, with TRBD1 matching over 7 bases. Trimming cost V 5 bases and J 2 bases; bases outside gene matches: 7. Germline CDR1 is SGHTA and CDR2 is FQGTGA. This CDR3 has 15 amino acids.

J is TRBJ2-1 and V is TRBV5-1, with 8 bases matching TRBD2. Germline CDR1 SGHRS, CDR2 YFSETQ. CDR3 length equals 14 residues. Trimming removed 0 bases from V and 8 bases from J; junction bases left unmatched: 4. The CDR3 is CASSLVRGEDEQFF. The CDR3 nucleotides are TGCGCCAGCAGCTTGGTGCGGGGGGAGGATGAGCAGTTCTTC.